The clone carrying this TCR beta chain was detected only once. Its antigen remains unidentified. The data were taken from a study of regulatory dendritic cells for organ transplantation. J gave up 6 bases and V 6 bases, and 15 bases lay outside the gene matches. The CDR3 runs 17 residues. Germline V gene lookup returns CDR1 SNHLY and CDR2 FYNNEI. Assay: immunoSEQ multiplex PCR; the TCRdb copy retains only in-frame clones and omits some. The sample records 26,000 or so clones, approximately 80% being singletons. Naive CD45RA+ and memory CD45RO+ CD4+ or CD8+ T cells were FACS-sorted. Study-level results: Memory CD8+ T cells were the most oligoclonal; naive cells were highly diverse.

This TCR was sampled from a human donor in good health. Source material: naive CD4+ T cells from blood. Subset denoted: CD45RA+ naive T cells. The chain uses TRBV2 and TRBJ1-2, with 11 bases that match TRBD1. The CDR3 here is CASSESPGQGVYDGYTF. For the CDR3, the DNA is TGTGCCAGCAGCGAAAGTCCGGGACAGGGGGTCTACGATGGCTACACCTTC.